Below are 9 T cell receptor beta chains sequenced from a single sample in a study of graft-versus-host responses after intestinal transplantation. Their antigens remain unidentified. Using immunoSEQ multiplex PCR, the repertoire was profiled, and TCRdb retains in-frame clones only, with some absent. The sample consists of 75,000 to 100,000 clones, 90% to 95% of them appearing once. This specimen consisted of unstimulated CD4+ T cells sorted from spleen or lymph node cells, obtained before intestinal transplant. The receptors shown here come from a human donor who received an intestinal transplant.

This clone showed up just a few times. J is TRBJ2-7 and V is TRBV5-8; weak D call: TRBD1 (5 bases). V was shortened by 4 bases and J by 1 base, with 12 bases between the two germline ends. The V gene's germline CDR1 is SGHTS and CDR2 YDEGEE. The CDR3 loop spans 14 amino acids. DNA for the CDR3: TGTGCCAGCAGCCCACGGACAAGATCCTACGAGCAGTACTTC. Its protein is CASSPRTRSYEQYF.

This rearrangement joins TRBV6-5 to TRBJ2-3; possibly TRBD2 for D (5 bases). The CDR3 is 13 amino acids. The V gene's germline CDR1 is MNHEY and CDR2 SVGAGI. Trimming cost V 6 bases and J 2 bases, with 9 bases left between them. CDR3 region: CASRRLHTDTQYF. The CDR3, as DNA: TGTGCCAGCAGGAGACTACACACAGATACGCAGTATTTT.

The chain combines TRBV5-1 with TRBJ1-1; D is ambiguous. CDR3 length: 13 residues. Germline V gives CDR1 SGHRS, CDR2 YFSETQ. The V gene lost 4 bases and the J gene lost 1 base, with 8 bases spanning the gap. CDR3 amino acids: CASSQAENTEAFF. For the CDR3, the DNA is TGCGCCAGCAGCCAGGCAGAGAACACTGAAGCTTTCTTT.

This chain uses TRBV30 with TRBJ2-1; 10 bases are a match to TRBD2. CDR3 size: 13 residues. Trimming removed 2 bases from V and 16 bases from J; junction bases left unmatched: 11. The V gene's germline CDR1 is GTSNPN and CDR2 SVGIG (reference sequence). The CDR3 region is CAWSLTSSGSLFF. The CDR3 nucleotides are TGTGCCTGGAGTTTAACCTCTAGCGGGAGTCTTTTCTTC.

The CDR3 nucleotides are TGTGCCAGCAGGCTAACAGGAAACTATGGCTACACCTTC. Residues: CASRLTGNYGYTF. The V call is TRBV6-5, the J call TRBJ1-2; possibly TRBD1 for D (5 bases). V lost 6 bases to trimming and J lost 2 bases, with 10 bases between them. Germline loops: CDR1 MNHEY, CDR2 SVGAGI. This CDR3 is 13 amino acids long.

J is TRBJ2-1 and V is TRBV27; D might be TRBD2 (6 bases). The germline V and J ends were trimmed by 2 bases and 8 bases, with 19 bases remaining between them. The CDR3 has 16 amino acids. Looked up from germline, CDR1 is MNHEY and CDR2 is SMNVEV (reference sequence). CDR3 region: CASSLSPDPGLHEQFF. The CDR3, as DNA: TGTGCCAGCAGTTTAAGCCCGGATCCGGGACTCCATGAGCAGTTCTTC.

This sequence joins TRBV7-7 and TRBJ2-4; D gene unclear. V dropped 5 bases and J dropped 0 bases, with 29 bases sitting between them. CDR1 and CDR2 from the germline V gene are SSHAT and FNYEAQ (reference sequence). The CDR3 extends over 21 amino acids. CDR3 nucleotides: TGTGCCAGCAGCCCCCTCTCCCCCTGGGCTCCCGTTGAACTAGCCAAAAACATTCAGTACTTC. It codes for CASSPLSPWAPVELAKNIQYF. Together with reference TRBV7-7 and TRBJ2-4, the CDR3 gives the full variable domain: GAGVSQSPRYKVTKRGQDVTLRCDPISSHATLYWYQQALGQGPEFLTYFNYEAQPDKSGLPSDRFSAERPEGSISTLTIQRTEQRDSAMYRCASSPLSPWAPVELAKNIQYFGAGTRLSVL.

The chain has TRBV5-1 and TRBJ2-2; 9 nucleotides agree with TRBD1. The germline gives CDR1 SGHRS, CDR2 YFSETQ. This CDR3 contains 16 residues. V trimming: 4 bases; J trimming: 5 bases; junction bases outside the gene matches: 9. The CDR3 region has the DNA TGCGCCAGCAGCGGCGAAACAGGGGGCATAACCGGGGAGCTGTTTTTT. This gives the protein CASSGETGGITGELFF.

J is TRBJ2-7 and V is TRBV30; weak D call: TRBD1 (6 bases). The length of the CDR3 is 15 residues. The ends were cut back, 2 bases at V and 2 bases at J, with 16 bases in the middle. The V gene's germline CDR1 is GTSNPN and CDR2 SVGIG (reference sequence). CDR3 DNA: TGTGCCTGGAGTCCCGGGCAGGGGCTGGCCTACGAGCAGTACTTC. Its translation: CAWSPGQGLAYEQYF.